Presented here are 29 T cell receptor beta chains from one specimen sequenced in a study of tumor-infiltrating lymphocytes in primary liver carcinoma. Unsorted whole blood yielded the blood RNA, and germline DNA was also extracted. The researchers produced TCR beta cDNA from around 0.5 ug total RNA with a constant-region primer. Three nested multiplex PCR rounds, a slightly modified ARM-PCR, produced the libraries for TCR beta. TRBV1-TRBV30 forward and Cbeta reverse primers drove the first two roughly 10-cycle rounds. Each CDR3 protein is one row after TCRdb ran MiXCR on the multiplex PCR reads. The repertoire holds approximately 330,000 distinct CDR3 sequences, with less than 75% as singletons. Specimen: peripheral blood. These receptors came from a man aged 40-49 years with primary liver carcinoma and hepatitis B virus infection.

The chain has TRBV5-4 and TRBJ2-5; perhaps TRBD2 as D (5 bases). The V gene lost 1 base and the J gene lost 4 bases, with 14 bases spanning the gap. Germline CDR1 and CDR2: SGHNT and YYREEE (reference sequence). The CDR3 length is 15 residues. This chain's CDR3 is CASSLITGMGETQYF. CDR3 DNA sequence: TGTGCCAGCAGCTTGATTACGGGAATGGGAGAGACCCAGTACTTC.

The table lists this clonotype with a count of one. This CDR3 is missing its conserved last phenylalanine or tryptophan, likely due to a read error. This chain uses TRBV11-2 with TRBJ2-7; D remains ambiguous. Deletions cut 11 bases from V and 0 bases from J, with 11 bases between. The CDR3 covers 12 residues. Germline lookup yields CDR1 SGHAT and CDR2 FQNNGV. The CDR3 sequence: CAAGRLSYEQYL. CDR3 DNA sequence: TGTGCCGCCGGACGTCTCTCCTACGAGCAGTACTTG.

Points on this clonotype: A read error may be the cause here, since a much bigger clone is one base away. The chain carries TRBV10-3 and TRBJ2-7; 9 bases are shared with TRBD2. J gave up 5 bases and V 5 bases, and 10 bases lay outside the gene matches. The CDR3 loop spans 15 amino acids. Germline assignment: CDR1 ENHRY and CDR2 SYGVKD. The DNA of the CDR3 is TGTGCCATCAGTTCGCCTGGCGGGAGGGCCAACGAGCAGTACTTC. Its protein product is CAISSPGGRANEQYF.

As concerns this clonotype: Given a much more abundant clone one base away, this may be a read error. This rearrangement joins TRBV6-5 to TRBJ2-7, with TRBD1 matching over 9 bases. Germline lookup yields CDR1 MNHEY and CDR2 SVGAGI. V trimming: 0 bases; J trimming: 2 bases; junction bases outside the gene matches: 5. This CDR3 spans 16 amino acids. The CDR3 bases are TGTGCCAGCAGTTACTCGGGACAGGGTGTCACCTACGAGCAGTACTTC. Amino acid sequence: CASSYSGQGVTYEQYF.

This clonotype was recorded only once. The junction and the germline gene differ at one end; a read error may be behind it. The chain joins TRBV6-2 or TRBV6-3 to TRBJ2-1; D possibly corresponds to TRBD2 (6 bases). The CDR3 is 15 amino acids. Germline CDR1 and CDR2: MNHEY and SVGEGT. The CDR3 region is CAGSNGVSGNNEQFF. The CDR3 DNA reads TGTGCCGGCAGTAACGGGGTTAGCGGCAACAATGAGCAGTTCTTC.

As concerns this clonotype: A junction end diverges from the germline sequence, so it may reflect a read error. V is TRBV11-1 and J is TRBJ1-1, with 8 nucleotides matching TRBD1. The CDR3 consists of 14 residues. Germline values: CDR1 SGHAT, CDR2 FQDESV (reference sequence). CDR3 DNA: TGTGCCAGTAGCTCACAGGGGGGTGGCACTGAAGGTTTCTTT. It is translated as CASSSQGGGTEGFF.

Details on this clonotype: A single base separates this from a much larger clone, so it may be a read error. V gene TRBV4-2 combines with J gene TRBJ2-2; a possible D gene is TRBD2 (5 bases). Germline CDR1 and CDR2: LGHNA and YNFKEQ. The CDR3 extends over 14 amino acids. The CDR3 nucleotides read TGTGTCAGCAGCCAAGTTGGAGGTGCCGGGGAGCTGTTTTTT. Translating gives CVSSQVGGAGELFF.

This clonotype has at least ten counts. This chain uses TRBV6-1 with TRBJ1-5; D possibly corresponds to TRBD1 (6 bases). Germline CDR1 is MNHNS and CDR2 is SASEGT. The CDR3 is 13 residues long. V lost 5 bases to trimming and J lost 6 bases, with 11 bases between them. The CDR3 here is CASSQGILQPQHF. The CDR3 nucleotides read TGTGCCAGCAGTCAGGGGATTCTTCAGCCCCAGCATTTT.

As regards this clonotype: At one boundary the junction diverges from the germline segment, which might be a read error. The chain has TRBV6-2 or TRBV6-3 and TRBJ2-1, with 10 bases aligning to TRBD2. This CDR3 region has 15 residues. Germline CDR1 MNHEY, CDR2 SVGEGT. The CDR3 DNA follows: TGTGTCAGCAGTAAGCTAGCGGGAGATTGCAATGAGCAGTTCTTC. It is translated as CVSSKLAGDCNEQFF.

This clonotype is a singleton in its sample. Germline and junction disagree at one end, which may indicate a read error. V usage is TRBV4-1 and J usage is TRBJ2-3, with TRBD2 as a possible D gene (6 bases). The germline V gene encodes CDR1 MGHRA and CDR2 YSYEKL. The CDR3 runs to 16 residues. CDR3 residues: CASSQERAGSIDTQYF. The CDR3 nucleotides are TGCGCCAGCAGCCAAGAGAGAGCGGGTAGCATAGATACGCAGTATTTT.

With respect to this clonotype: One end of the junction varies from germline; a read error may be responsible. V usage is TRBV4-3 and J usage is TRBJ2-3, with D possibly being TRBD2 (5 bases). Germline lookup yields CDR1 LGHNA and CDR2 YSLEER. The CDR3 has 13 amino acids. The DNA for the CDR3 is TGTGCCAGCAGCCCCGGGGAGCCAGATATGCAGTATTTT. This codes for CASSPGEPDMQYF.

This clonotype appeared many times. The rearrangement joins TRBV4-1 to TRBJ2-7; a possible D gene is TRBD2 (5 bases). CDR3 length: 13 residues. The V gene lost 4 bases and the J gene lost 4 bases, with 11 bases spanning the gap. Germline assignment: CDR1 MGHRA and CDR2 YSYEKL. The chain's CDR3 is CASSRTEEYEQYF. The CDR3 DNA is TGCGCCAGCAGCCGAACGGAGGAATACGAGCAGTACTTC.

This clonotype was detected ten times or more. The gene calls are TRBV4-1 and TRBJ2-1, with TRBD2 matching over 13 bases. V lost 0 bases and J lost 3; bases outside the gene matches: 17. Germline CDR1 reads MGHRA; CDR2 reads YSYEKL. The CDR3 length is 22 residues. The CDR3 DNA is TGCGCCAGCAGCCAAGATGAAGGACTAGCGGGAGTTTTATCCTACGACTACAATGAGCAGTTCTTC. This codes for CASSQDEGLAGVLSYDYNEQFF.

Note on this clonotype: A much larger clone lies one base from this, so it may be a read error. The chain links TRBV5-4 to TRBJ1-2; D uncertain. The length of the CDR3 is 13 residues. Germline V gene lookup returns CDR1 SGHNT and CDR2 YYREEE (reference sequence). Trimming left V 3 bases short and J 3 bases short, with 9 bases between. The CDR3 nucleotides are TGTGCCAGCAGCTCGATCCAGGACTATGGCTACACCTTC. Amino acids: CASSSIQDYGYTF. The complete variable domain, with remaining parts taken from reference TRBV5-4 and TRBJ1-2, reads ETGVTQSPTHLIKTRGQQVTLRCSSQSGHNTVSWYQQALGQGPQFIFQYYREEENGRGNFPPRFSGLQFPNYSSELNVNALELDDSALYLCASSSIQDYGYTFGSGTRLTVV.

A note on this clonotype: Being one base from a much bigger clone, this may be a read error. The chain has TRBV29-1 and TRBJ2-7, with D hard to call. Germline CDR1 and CDR2: SQVTM and ANQGSEA. The CDR3 consists of 13 residues. Written as DNA, the CDR3 is TGCAGCGTTGAGGATGGTAGATCCTGCGAGCAGTACTTC. Its translation is CSVEDGRSCEQYF.

As concerns this clonotype: Mismatch with germline at one junction end may stem from a read error. The V gene is TRBV6-1, the J gene TRBJ1-1; a weak D match, TRBD1 (5 bases). Germline V CDR1 and CDR2: MNHNS, SASEGT. CDR3 size: 14 residues. CDR3 DNA: TGTGCCAGCAGTATTCCGGGACGGAACACTGAAGATTTCTTT. It encodes CASSIPGRNTEDFF.

This clonotype appeared many times. The chain combines TRBV6-5 with TRBJ2-7, with D perhaps matching TRBD1 (6 bases). This CDR3 is 15 amino acids long. The V gene's germline CDR1 is MNHEY and CDR2 SVGAGI. Trimming shortened V by 5 bases and J by 3 bases, and 17 bases separated the two germline ends. CDR3 residues: CASSRSGTTDYEQYF. The CDR3 bases are TGTGCCAGCAGTCGATCCGGGACAACCGACTACGAGCAGTACTTC.

Note on this clonotype: Germline and junction disagree at one end, which may indicate a read error. V and J are TRBV12-3 or TRBV12-4 and TRBJ2-1, with D perhaps matching TRBD1 or TRBD2 (6 bases each). This CDR3 contains 14 residues. The CDR3 spells CANSSPGRGDEQFF. The CDR3 DNA reads TGTGCCAACAGTTCACCTGGTAGGGGGGATGAGCAGTTCTTC.

This clonotype was counted a single time. This sequence joins TRBV7-3 and TRBJ2-5, with 7 bases lining up with TRBD2. The germline V gene has CDR1 SGHTA and CDR2 FQGTGA. With 5 bases clipped from V and 5 bases from J, the junction kept 14 bases outside the gene matches. The CDR3 has 16 residues. As DNA, the CDR3 is TGTGCCAGCAGCCCTGGGGGGGGACTTAAGGGGGAGACCCAGTACTTC. Protein sequence: CASSPGGGLKGETQYF.

This clonotype was picked up a small number of times. The chain couples TRBV5-1 to TRBJ2-3, with 7 bases matching TRBD2. V was clipped by 4 bases and J by 4 bases; unmatched bases: 9. CDR3 length: 15 amino acids. Germline V gene sequence: CDR1 SGHRS, CDR2 YFSETQ. The CDR3 region has the DNA TGCGCCAGCAGCCCCATCGGGGGGACTGCAGATACGCAGTATTTT. Translation gives CASSPIGGTADTQYF.

At least ten counts were recorded for this clonotype. CDR3 amino acids: CSVTTGLYEQYF. The CDR3 DNA reads TGCAGCGTGACGACAGGCCTATACGAGCAGTACTTC. J is TRBJ2-7 and V is TRBV29-1; D may be TRBD1 (6 bases). Germline V gene sequence: CDR1 SQVTM, CDR2 ANQGSEA. This CDR3 region has 12 residues. Trimming pared 6 bases from V and 4 bases from J, leaving 13 bases between.

The genes are TRBV7-9 and TRBJ1-4, with D possibly being TRBD1 (5 bases). The CDR3 has 13 residues. Germline loops: CDR1 SEHNR, CDR2 FQNEAQ (reference sequence). V was cut by 5 bases and J by 6 bases, with 10 bases left in between. The CDR3 DNA reads TGTGCCAGCAGCCTTGGGGGGTATGAAAAACTGTTTTTT. Translating gives CASSLGGYEKLFF.

This clonotype came up a few times. The rearrangement uses TRBV4-1 and TRBJ2-4; D is ambiguous. Trimming pared 0 bases from V and 0 bases from J, leaving 9 bases between. The length of the CDR3 is 16 residues. Germline V gives CDR1 MGHRA, CDR2 YSYEKL. The CDR3 protein is CASSQDPRLAKNIQYF. The DNA of the CDR3 is TGCGCCAGCAGCCAAGATCCCAGGCTAGCCAAAAACATTCAGTACTTC.

Of note for this clonotype: The CDR3 end shows no conserved phenylalanine or tryptophan, and so a read error is likely. The rearrangement joins TRBV11-3 to TRBJ2-5, with D maybe TRBD2 (5 bases). The CDR3 has 13 amino acids. Looked up from germline, CDR1 is SGHNT and CDR2 is YENEEA. V was cut by 6 bases and J by 8 bases, with 16 bases left in between. The CDR3 region has the DNA TGTGCCAGCAGTCCACCCGGGGAGACAACCCAGTACTTA. Translation: CASSPPGETTQYL.

This clonotype was detected only once. Sequence at one end of the junction differs from germline and may be a read error. The chain has TRBV12-3 or TRBV12-4 and TRBJ1-1; D is undetermined. The CDR3 runs to 14 residues. The CDR3: CTSSLGGGDTEAFF. The CDR3 nucleotides read TGTACCAGCAGTCTGGGAGGTGGAGACACTGAAGCTTTCTTT.

Comment on this clonotype: The junction differs from germline at one of its ends, possibly a read error. The V and J genes are TRBV5-1 and TRBJ1-1, with 7 positions matching TRBD1. This CDR3 comprises 17 residues. CDR1 is SGHRS and CDR2 is YFSETQ in the germline V gene. The CDR3 nucleotides read TGCGCCAACAGCGCATCGGGACAGCCTGGAATGAACACTGAAGCTTTCTTT. This translates into CANSASGQPGMNTEAFF.

The genes are TRBV11-1 and TRBJ1-5, with a tentative D call TRBD1 (5 bases). Germline-derived CDR1 and CDR2 are SGHAT and FQDESV (reference sequence). V was pared by 7 bases and J by 4 bases, with 11 bases between. CDR3 length: 13 residues. The CDR3 sequence: CASIFRQNQPQHF. CDR3 bases: TGTGCCAGCATCTTCAGACAGAATCAGCCCCAGCATTTT.

As for this clonotype: The germline gene is not matched at one end of the junction; a read error may be the cause. The chain joins TRBV11-1 to TRBJ2-1, with 8 bases aligning to TRBD2. CDR1 is SGHAT and CDR2 is FQDESV in the germline V gene (reference sequence). The CDR3 has 16 amino acids. The chain's CDR3 is CGSSLRLALHYNEQFF. CDR3 sequence (DNA): TGTGGCAGCAGCTTAAGACTAGCGCTCCACTACAATGAGCAGTTCTTC.

This CDR3 is CAISEGGGRSGQPQHF. For the CDR3, the DNA is TGTGCCATCAGTGAGGGGGGGGGTCGAAGTGGTCAGCCCCAGCATTTT. This sequence joins TRBV10-3 and TRBJ1-5; perhaps TRBD1 as D (5 bases). The CDR3 length is 16 residues. V lost 2 bases and J 6 bases, leaving 17 bases between the germline ends. The germline V gene has CDR1 ENHRY and CDR2 SYGVKD.